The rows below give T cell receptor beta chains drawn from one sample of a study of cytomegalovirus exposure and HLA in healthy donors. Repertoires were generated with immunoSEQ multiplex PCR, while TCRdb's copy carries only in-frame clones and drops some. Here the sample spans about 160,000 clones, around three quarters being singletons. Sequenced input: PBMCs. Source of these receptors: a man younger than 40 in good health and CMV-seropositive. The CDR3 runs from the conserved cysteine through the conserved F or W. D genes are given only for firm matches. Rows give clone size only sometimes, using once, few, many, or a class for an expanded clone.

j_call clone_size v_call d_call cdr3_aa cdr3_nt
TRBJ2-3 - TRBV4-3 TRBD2 CASSQGQGGGTDTQYF TGCGCCAGCAGCCAAGGGCAGGGAGGGGGCACAGATACGCAGTATTTT
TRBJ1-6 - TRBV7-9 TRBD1 CASRMTGVTNSPLHF TGTGCCAGCCGAATGACAGGGGTTACTAATTCACCCCTCCACTTT
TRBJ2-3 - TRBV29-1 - CSVRLVYTDTQYF TGCAGCGTGAGGCTAGTCTACACAGATACGCAGTATTTT
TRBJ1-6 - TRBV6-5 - CASSSEGTHSPLHF TGTGCCAGCAGTTCCGAGGGCACGCACTCACCCCTCCACTTT
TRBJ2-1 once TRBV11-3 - CASSLGGGYNEQFF TGTGCCAGCAGCCTCGGGGGTGGCTACAATGAGCAGTTCTTC
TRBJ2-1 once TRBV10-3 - CAISARERNNEQFF TGTGCCATCAGTGCCAGGGAAAGGAACAATGAGCAGTTCTTC
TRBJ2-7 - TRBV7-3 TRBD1 CASSLAGTGGYEQYF TGTGCCAGCAGCTTAGCGGGGACAGGGGGCTACGAGCAGTACTTC
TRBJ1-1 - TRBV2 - CASSAYPGGNTEAFF TGTGCCAGCAGTGCCTACCCCGGCGGGAACACTGAAGCTTTCTTT
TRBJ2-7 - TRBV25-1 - CASSDATVSYEQYF TGTGCCAGCAGTGACGCGACAGTCTCCTACGAGCAGTACTTC
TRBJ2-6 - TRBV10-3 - CAISGHRAGANVLTF TGTGCCATCAGTGGGCACCGGGCTGGGGCCAACGTCCTGACTTTC
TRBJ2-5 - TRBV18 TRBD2 CASSPLTSGGGETQYF TGTGCCAGCTCACCTTTGACTAGCGGGGGTGGAGAGACCCAGTACTTC
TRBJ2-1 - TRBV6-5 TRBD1 CASSYVSPGQDGEQFF TGTGCCAGCAGTTACGTATCGCCGGGACAGGACGGTGAGCAGTTCTTC
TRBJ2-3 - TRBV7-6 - CASSYSGGTDTQYF TGTGCCAGCAGCTACTCGGGTGGCACAGATACGCAGTATTTT
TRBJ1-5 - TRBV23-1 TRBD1 CASRLQGVLGNQPQHF TGCGCCAGCAGACTACAGGGGGTGTTGGGCAATCAGCCCCAGCATTTT
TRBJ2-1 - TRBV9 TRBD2 CASSERGHNEQFF TGTGCCAGCAGCGAGCGGGGGCACAATGAGCAGTTCTTC
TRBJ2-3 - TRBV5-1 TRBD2 CASSSGVAGGADTQYF TGCGCCAGCAGCTCCGGGGTAGCGGGGGGCGCAGATACGCAGTATTTT
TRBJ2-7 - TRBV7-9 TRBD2 CASSLDVFLAGDPYEQYF TGTGCCAGCAGCTTAGATGTATTCCTAGCGGGGGACCCCTACGAGCAGTACTTC
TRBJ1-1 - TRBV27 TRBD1 CASSFTGDTEAFF TGTGCCAGCAGTTTTACAGGGGACACTGAAGCTTTCTTT
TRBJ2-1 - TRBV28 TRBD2 CASSPGLAGGTYNEQFF TGTGCCAGCAGTCCCGGACTAGCGGGGGGGACCTACAATGAGCAGTTCTTC
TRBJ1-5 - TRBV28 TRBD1 CASNKPGTGTPQHF TGTGCCAGCAACAAACCCGGGACAGGGACGCCCCAGCATTTT
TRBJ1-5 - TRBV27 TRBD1 CASSWGTGSNQPQHF TGTGCCAGCAGTTGGGGGACAGGCTCCAATCAGCCCCAGCATTTT
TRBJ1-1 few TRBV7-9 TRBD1 CASSPPAGTGHTEAFF TGTGCCAGCAGCCCACCGGCCGGGACAGGGCACACTGAAGCTTTCTTT
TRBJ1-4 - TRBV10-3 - CAISESRHGPDEKLFF TGTGCCATCAGTGAGTCAAGGCATGGGCCGGATGAAAAACTGTTTTTT
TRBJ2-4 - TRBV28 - CASRTGFPGIQYF TGTGCCAGCAGAACCGGATTCCCGGGCATTCAGTACTTC
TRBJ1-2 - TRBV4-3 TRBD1 CASSQDGTGSGYTF TGCGCCAGCAGCCAAGATGGGACAGGGAGTGGCTACACCTTC
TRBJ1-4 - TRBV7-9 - CASSLGFRGTNEKLFF TGTGCCAGCAGCTTAGGATTCAGGGGAACTAATGAAAAACTGTTTTTT
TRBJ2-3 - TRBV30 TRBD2 CAWSVLAGPTDTQYF TGTGCCTGGAGTGTTCTAGCGGGGCCCACAGATACGCAGTATTTT
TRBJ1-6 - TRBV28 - CASSLVEENSPLHF TGTGCCAGCAGTTTGGTGGAGGAGAATTCACCCCTCCACTTT
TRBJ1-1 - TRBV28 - CASSLEGTEAFF TGTGCCAGCAGTTTGGAGGGAACTGAAGCTTTCTTT
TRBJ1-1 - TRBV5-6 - CASSTTGFDTEAFF TGTGCCAGCAGCACTACAGGTTTTGACACTGAAGCTTTCTTT
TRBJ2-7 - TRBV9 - CASSVDKDRRFLEQYF TGTGCCAGCAGCGTAGACAAGGACAGACGTTTCTTGGAGCAGTACTTC
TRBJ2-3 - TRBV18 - CASSPMEVTDTQYF TGTGCCAGCTCACCAATGGAGGTGACAGATACGCAGTATTTT
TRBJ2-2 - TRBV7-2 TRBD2 CASSTAGKRGLRAGELFF TGTGCCAGCAGCACAGCAGGAAAGCGGGGACTCCGGGCCGGGGAGCTGTTTTTT
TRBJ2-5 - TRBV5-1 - CASSSGQGGQETQYF TGCGCCAGCAGCTCAGGACAGGGAGGGCAAGAGACCCAGTACTTC
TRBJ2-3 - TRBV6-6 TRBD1 CASSLGGTGLADTQYF TGTGCCAGCAGTCTAGGCGGGACAGGTCTCGCAGATACGCAGTATTTT
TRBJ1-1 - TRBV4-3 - CASSQDGSGYTEAFF TGCGCCAGCAGCCAAGACGGATCAGGGTACACTGAAGCTTTCTTT
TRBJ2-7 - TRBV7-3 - CASSLTPDSYEQYF TGTGCCAGCAGCTTAACCCCAGACTCCTACGAGCAGTACTTC
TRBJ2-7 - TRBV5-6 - CASSRPSESSYEQYF TGTGCCAGCAGTCGTCCTAGCGAAAGCTCCTACGAGCAGTACTTC
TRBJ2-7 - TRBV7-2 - CASSSSSYEQYF TGTGCCAGCAGCTCAAGCTCCTACGAGCAGTACTTC
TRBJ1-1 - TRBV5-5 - CASSSVAGQNTEAFF TGTGCCAGCAGCTCTGTCGCGGGTCAGAACACTGAAGCTTTCTTT